At least ten counts were recorded for the clone carrying this T cell receptor beta chain. RNA transcripts were the template for amplifying TCR beta CDR3 regions. The primer set for the first-round RT-PCR of the TCR CDR3 was HTBI. TCRdb fed the multiplex PCR reads into MiXCR, producing one record per CDR3 protein. The profile covers 400,000 to 550,000 distinct CDR3 sequences, with 14% appearing a single time and 15% to 20% taken by the ten largest. This sample was included in a study of T cells in Graves' hyperthyroidism and ophthalmopathy. Disease duration under 2 months; hyperthyroidism patients were aged 18 to 65. The CDR3 runs to 16 residues. V dropped 0 bases and J dropped 3 bases, with 11 bases sitting between them. Germline CDR1 KGHSH, CDR2 LQKENI.

The source of this sequence is a woman aged 18-30 years with Graves' hyperthyroidism. The sample taken for sequencing was blood. J is TRBJ2-2 and V is TRBV18; weak D call: TRBD2 (5 bases). CDR3 amino acids: CASSPPGVRDTGELFF. CDR3 nucleotides: TGTGCCAGCTCACCACCGGGAGTAAGGGACACCGGGGAGCTGTTTTTT.